This T cell receptor beta chain came from a study of control samples from healthy donors and cancer patients. The table came from immunoSEQ multiplex PCR; TCRdb's copy has only in-frame clones and leaves some out. The table lists over 40,000 clones, around nine tenths of them singletons. This TCR derives from a man aged 50-59 years with head and neck cancer. Sequenced: PBMCs.

The CDR3 here is CATSEAGGPNEQFF. The CDR3 region has the DNA TGTGCCACCAGTGAAGCGGGGGGGCCAAATGAGCAGTTCTTC. The chain couples TRBV24-1 to TRBJ2-1, with 10 bases fitting TRBD2. The germline V gene has CDR1 KGHDR and CDR2 SFDVKD. V gave up 4 bases and J gave up 7 bases; unmatched junction bases: 3. The CDR3 runs 14 residues.